This TCR beta chain was captured by sequencing in a study of neurological immune-mediated disorders. The study's findings and limits: HTLV-1-associated myelopathy showed the most TCR clonal expansion; multiple sclerosis the least, below healthy controls.

Germline CDR1 reads MNHEY; CDR2 reads SVGAGI. With 6 bases removed from V and 2 bases from J, the gap between germline ends came to 5 bases. The CDR3 has 12 amino acids. It was by 5'RACE with 10-nucleotide random UMIs that the cDNA was made. TCRdb processed the 5' RACE reads anew with MiXCR; each CDR3 protein has one entry. The table records 65,000 to 95,000 distinct CDR3 sequences, 4.5% to 6.5% of them present only once. Stored at -80 C, 2 million PBMCs were the source of the unsorted libraries. This clonotype occurred many times. Its cognate antigen is unknown. The chain is built from TRBV6-5 and TRBJ2-1, with D uncertain. The sequence came from a woman under 40 with multiple sclerosis. The specimen was PBMCs. Written as DNA, the CDR3 is TGTGCCAGCAGGTCAACCTACAATGAGCAGTTCTTC. It yields the protein CASRSTYNEQFF.